This T cell receptor beta chain comes out of a study of T cells in Graves' hyperthyroidism and ophthalmopathy. Germline assignment: CDR1 SGHTA and CDR2 FQGTGA. Losses at the gene ends were 10 bases for V and 0 bases for J; bases not matched to a gene: 3. The CDR3 has 14 amino acids. On this clonotype: Its antigen is not known.

Study conclusions and caveats: Most expanded thyroid clonotypes above 0.001 also appeared in blood.

TCR beta CDR3 sequences were amplified from RNA transcripts. A set of HTBI primers served as the primers for a first-round RT-PCR of the TCR CDR3. TCRdb called the multiplex PCR reads again in MiXCR, with one record for every CDR3 protein. This sample has fewer than 350,000 distinct CDR3 sequences; roughly a fifth occur once, and the top ten carry 35% to 45%. Lactation, pregnancy, other autoimmune disease or uncontrolled infection led to exclusion of patients. Together with thyroid ultrasound, orbital computed tomography, serum thyroxine and TRAb, clinical symptoms were used for diagnoses. This clonotype was obtained from a man aged 45-60 years with Graves' ophthalmopathy. This sequence joins TRBV7-3 and TRBJ2-2; 9 bases are a match to TRBD1. The sequenced material came from blood. In DNA, the CDR3 is TGTGCCACACGACAGGGGGCGAACACCGGGGAGCTGTTTTTT. Protein product: CATRQGANTGELFF.